Sequencing of this T cell receptor beta chain was carried out in a study of OX40 agonist ivuxolimab in advanced cancers. As for the study in general: Patients were dosed with the agonistic anti-OX40 (CD134) antibody ivuxolimab. Study-wide findings and caveats: Some patients without response likewise showed low normalized clonal expansion. Expanded clones were, on average, more numerous in CD8+ T cells than in CD4+.

In regard to this clone: Antigen unknown.

Clones were sequenced by immunoSEQ multiplex PCR, and TCRdb holds only the in-frame ones, with some missing. The sample yields 95,000 to 150,000 clones, roughly 95% seen once. This TCR was sampled from an adult with an advanced solid tumor such as melanoma, head and neck, liver or kidney cancer. This sample comprised CD4+ or CD8+ T cells sorted from blood, obtained in a trial of the OX40 agonist ivuxolimab.

The CDR3 region is CASSQGRSTGSQPQHF. As DNA, the CDR3 is TGCGCCAGCAGCCAAGGCCGATCGACAGGGAGTCAGCCCCAGCATTTT. The chain couples TRBV4-1 to TRBJ1-5; TRBD1 aligns across 7 bases. The CDR3 runs 16 residues. Germline V gene data show CDR1 as MGHRA and CDR2 as YSYEKL. J was trimmed by 6 bases and V by 1 base; bases with no gene match: 9.